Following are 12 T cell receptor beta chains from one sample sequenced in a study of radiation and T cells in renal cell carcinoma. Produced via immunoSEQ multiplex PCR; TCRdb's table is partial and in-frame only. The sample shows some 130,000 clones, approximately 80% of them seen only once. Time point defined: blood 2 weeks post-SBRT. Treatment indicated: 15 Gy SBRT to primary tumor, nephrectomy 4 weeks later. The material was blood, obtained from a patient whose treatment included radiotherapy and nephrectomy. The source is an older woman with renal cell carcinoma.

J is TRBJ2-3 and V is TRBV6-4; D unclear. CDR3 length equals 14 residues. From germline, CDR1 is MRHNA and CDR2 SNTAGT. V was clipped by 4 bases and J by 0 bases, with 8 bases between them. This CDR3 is CASSATSSTDTQYF. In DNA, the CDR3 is TGTGCCAGCAGTGCCACGTCTAGCACAGATACGCAGTATTTT.

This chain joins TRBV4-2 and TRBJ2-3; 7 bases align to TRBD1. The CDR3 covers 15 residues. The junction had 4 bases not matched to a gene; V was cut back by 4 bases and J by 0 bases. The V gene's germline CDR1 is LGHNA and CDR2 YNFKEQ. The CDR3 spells CASSPTGTSTDTQYF. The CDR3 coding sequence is TGTGCCAGCAGCCCGACAGGGACCAGCACAGATACGCAGTATTTT.

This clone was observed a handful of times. CDR3 DNA: TGTGCCAGCAGCGTACGACTAGCCTATCGAGAGGATGAGCAGTTCTTC. Encoded protein: CASSVRLAYREDEQFF. The chain combines TRBV7-2 with TRBJ2-1, with 7 nucleotides matching TRBD2. Germline-derived CDR1 and CDR2 are SGHTA and FQGNSA. CDR3 length: 16 amino acids. V was pared by 5 bases and J by 8 bases, with 15 bases of the junction left unmatched.

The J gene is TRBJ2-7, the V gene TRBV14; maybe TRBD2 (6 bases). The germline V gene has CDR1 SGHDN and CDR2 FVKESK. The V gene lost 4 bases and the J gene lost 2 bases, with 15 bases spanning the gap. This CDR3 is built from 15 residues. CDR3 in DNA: TGTGCCAGCAGCCCCCTGAGGGGAGGAACCTACGAGCAGTACTTC. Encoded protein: CASSPLRGGTYEQYF.

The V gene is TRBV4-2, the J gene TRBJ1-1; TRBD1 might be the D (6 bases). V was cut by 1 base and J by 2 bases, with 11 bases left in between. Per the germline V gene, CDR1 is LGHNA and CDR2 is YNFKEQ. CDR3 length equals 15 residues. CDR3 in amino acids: CASSQGQVPNTEAFF. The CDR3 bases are TGTGCCAGCAGCCAAGGACAGGTCCCTAACACTGAAGCTTTCTTT.

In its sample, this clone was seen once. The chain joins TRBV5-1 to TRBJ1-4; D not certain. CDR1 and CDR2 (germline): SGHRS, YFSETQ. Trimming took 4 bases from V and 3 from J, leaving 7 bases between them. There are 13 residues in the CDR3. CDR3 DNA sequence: TGCGCCAGCAGCCAAGGCCCTAATGAAAAACTGTTTTTT. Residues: CASSQGPNEKLFF.

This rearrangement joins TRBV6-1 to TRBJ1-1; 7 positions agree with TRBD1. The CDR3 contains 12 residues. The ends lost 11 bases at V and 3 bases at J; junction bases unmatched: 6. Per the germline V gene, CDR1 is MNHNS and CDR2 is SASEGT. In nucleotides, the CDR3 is TGTGCCGCTAGAGGGGGCTACACTGAAGCTTTCTTT. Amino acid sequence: CAARGGYTEAFF.

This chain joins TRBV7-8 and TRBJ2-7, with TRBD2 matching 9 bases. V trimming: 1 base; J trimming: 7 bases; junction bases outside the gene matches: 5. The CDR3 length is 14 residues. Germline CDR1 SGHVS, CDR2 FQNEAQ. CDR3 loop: CASSLVSGSREQYF. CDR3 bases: TGTGCCAGCAGCTTAGTTAGCGGGAGTCGAGAGCAGTACTTC.

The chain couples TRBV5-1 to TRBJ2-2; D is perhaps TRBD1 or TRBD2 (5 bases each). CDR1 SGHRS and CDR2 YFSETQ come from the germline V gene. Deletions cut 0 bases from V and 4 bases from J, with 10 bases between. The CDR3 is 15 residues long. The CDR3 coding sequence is TGCGCCAGCAGCTTGGGTCGGGGCGGCACCGGGGAGCTGTTTTTT. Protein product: CASSLGRGGTGELFF.

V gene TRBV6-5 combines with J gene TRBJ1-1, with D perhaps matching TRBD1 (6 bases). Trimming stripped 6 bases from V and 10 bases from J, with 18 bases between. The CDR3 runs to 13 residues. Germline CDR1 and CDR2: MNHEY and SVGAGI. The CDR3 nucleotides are TGTGCCAGCAGACCCACCAACAGGGTTATAGCTTTCTTT. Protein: CASRPTNRVIAFF.

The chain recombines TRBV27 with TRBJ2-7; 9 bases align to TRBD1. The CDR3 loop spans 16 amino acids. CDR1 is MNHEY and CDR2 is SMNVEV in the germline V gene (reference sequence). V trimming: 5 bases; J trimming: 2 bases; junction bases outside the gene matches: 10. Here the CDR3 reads CASSANRDRDAYEQYF. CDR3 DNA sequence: TGTGCCAGCAGTGCGAACCGGGACAGGGATGCCTACGAGCAGTACTTC.

This CDR3 reads CASGTLGLSGNTIYF. The CDR3 DNA is TGTGCCAGCGGGACTTTAGGCCTCTCTGGAAACACCATATATTTT. The rearrangement uses TRBV5-4 and TRBJ1-3, with D perhaps matching TRBD1 (5 bases). Germline V gives CDR1 SGHNT, CDR2 YYREEE (reference sequence). The CDR3 covers 15 residues. V lost 7 bases and J lost 0, with 14 bases in between.